This TCR beta chain emerged from a study of control samples from healthy donors and cancer patients. The table came from immunoSEQ multiplex PCR; TCRdb's copy has only in-frame clones and leaves some out. The repertoire has 130,000 or so clones, 88% of them found once; the top ten carry about 3.4%. The CDR3 consists of 16 residues. V was shortened by 1 base and J by 4 bases, with 14 bases between the two germline ends. From germline, CDR1 is MGHRA and CDR2 YSYEKL. Sequencing input: blood. The chain employs TRBV4-1 and TRBJ1-5, with D maybe TRBD1 (5 bases). This receptor was taken from a man in his fifties or sixties in good health. In DNA, the CDR3 is TGCGCCAGCAGCCAAGGTTTTGGGACGGGTAATCAGCCCCAGCATTTT. Amino acid sequence: CASSQGFGTGNQPQHF.